This T cell receptor beta chain was observed in a study of shared clonotypes between healthy human individuals. In the study overall: Every donor yielded three CD4 naive, three CD4 memory, two CD8 naive and one CD8 memory plate. Study-wide points: The study found about 4.6% of naive CD4 clonotypes shared across four donors.

The CDR3 contains 11 residues. Per the germline V gene, CDR1 is SGHNT and CDR2 is YYREEE (reference sequence). Trimming removed 1 base from V and 7 bases from J, with 3 bases in between. Method: immunoSEQ multiplex PCR; TCRdb's copy keeps in-frame clones and lacks some. The sample contains 1,500,000 or so clones, 95% to 97% of which appear only once. Details on this clone: Antigen: not known. Within the sample, other DNA sequences also encode this same CDR3.

The sequencing sample was made of naive CD4+ T cells sorted from blood. This sample's subset: CD45RA+ positively selected. This clonotype was obtained from a young man in good health. The V gene is TRBV5-4, the J gene TRBJ2-1; D gene unclear. CDR3 coding DNA: TGTGCCAGCAGCTTGAGGAATGAGCAGTTCTTC. As protein: CASSLRNEQFF. Combining the CDR3 with reference TRBV5-4 and TRBJ2-1 gives the whole variable domain ETGVTQSPTHLIKTRGQQVTLRCSSQSGHNTVSWYQQALGQGPQFIFQYYREEENGRGNFPPRFSGLQFPNYSSELNVNALELDDSALYLCASSLRNEQFFGPGTRLTVL.